What follows is one T cell receptor beta chain and its context. CDR3 length: 13 amino acids. CDR1 is MDHEN and CDR2 is SYDVKM in the germline V gene. V gave up 4 bases and J gave up 8 bases, with 14 bases separating them. Profiling relied on immunoSEQ multiplex PCR, and the TCRdb table lists in-frame clones only, not all of them. The sample has 200,000 or so clones, 70% to 85% seen once. The data were obtained in a study of blood T cell repertoires in COVID-19. The V gene is TRBV28, the J gene TRBJ1-2; D gene uncertain. The sequence came from a human donor in a cohort sampled during active COVID-19. The sequencing sample was made of peripheral blood. CDR3 residues: CASSSNTWRGYTF. For the CDR3, the DNA is TGTGCCAGCAGTTCAAATACATGGAGAGGCTACACCTTC.